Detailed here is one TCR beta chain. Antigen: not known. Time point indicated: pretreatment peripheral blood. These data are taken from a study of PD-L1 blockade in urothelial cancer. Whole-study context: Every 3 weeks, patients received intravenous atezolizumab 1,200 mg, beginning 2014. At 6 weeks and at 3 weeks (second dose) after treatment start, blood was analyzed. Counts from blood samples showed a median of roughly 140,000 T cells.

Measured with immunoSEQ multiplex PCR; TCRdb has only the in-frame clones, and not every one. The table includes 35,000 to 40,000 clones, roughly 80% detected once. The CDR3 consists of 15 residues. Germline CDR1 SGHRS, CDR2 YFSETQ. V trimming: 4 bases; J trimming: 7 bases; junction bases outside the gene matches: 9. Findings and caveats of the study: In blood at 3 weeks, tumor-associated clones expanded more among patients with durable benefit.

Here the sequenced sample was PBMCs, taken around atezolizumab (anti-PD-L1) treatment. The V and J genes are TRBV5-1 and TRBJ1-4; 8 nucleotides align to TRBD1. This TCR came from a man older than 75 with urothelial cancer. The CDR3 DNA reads TGCGCCAGCAGCGATTCACAGGGGGGGGGTGAAAAACTGTTTTTT. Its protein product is CASSDSQGGGEKLFF.